The 10 T cell receptor beta chains below come from one sample, sequenced in a study of blood T cell repertoires in COVID-19. Profiled with immunoSEQ multiplex PCR; TCRdb holds only in-frame clones, not every one. The sample records under 200,000 clones, approximately 80% being singletons. What was sequenced was peripheral blood. The receptor set was obtained from an elderly woman with acute or convalescent COVID-19.

The chain is built from TRBV6-2 or TRBV6-3 and TRBJ1-5; 8 bases map to TRBD1. Germline CDR1 and CDR2: MNHEY and SVGEGT. The length of the CDR3 is 14 residues. J was trimmed by 2 bases and V by 6 bases; bases with no gene match: 3. The CDR3 region is CASSQQGGNQPQHF. Written as DNA, the CDR3 is TGTGCCAGCAGCCAACAGGGGGGCAATCAGCCCCAGCATTTT.

This clone has more than one count but fewer than ten. The chain uses TRBV10-1 and TRBJ2-5, with D possibly matching TRBD1 (6 bases). The V end was cut by 2 bases, the J end by 0 bases, with 13 bases between. From germline, CDR1 is WNHNN and CDR2 SYGVQD (reference sequence). The CDR3 has 16 amino acids. CDR3 in amino acids: CASSEGPGVNQETQYF. In DNA form, the CDR3 reads TGCGCCAGCAGTGAGGGGCCAGGGGTCAACCAAGAGACCCAGTACTTC.

V is TRBV5-6 and J is TRBJ1-6; a weak D match, TRBD1 (5 bases). CDR1 SGHDT and CDR2 YYEEEE come from the germline V gene. The CDR3 loop spans 14 amino acids. V was trimmed by 2 bases and J by 6 bases, leaving 9 bases between them. For the CDR3, the DNA is TGTGCCAGCAGCTTTGGTCAGGGTAATTCACCCCTCCACTTT. Its protein product is CASSFGQGNSPLHF.

The rearrangement joins TRBV24-1 to TRBJ2-1; 7 nucleotides line up with TRBD2. Germline assignment: CDR1 KGHDR and CDR2 SFDVKD. V trimming: 9 bases; J trimming: 7 bases; junction bases outside the gene matches: 8. CDR3 size: 13 residues. CDR3 sequence (DNA): TGTGCCACCGGGGGGAGGGCCCGAAATGAGCAGTTCTTC. Its translation is CATGGRARNEQFF.

V and J are TRBV5-1 and TRBJ1-1; TRBD1 matches 8 bases. V dropped 0 bases and J dropped 0; count of bases not matched to a gene: 4. The CDR3 has 16 amino acids. In germline, CDR1 is SGHRS, CDR2 YFSETQ. CDR3 amino acids: CASSLAGDRLNTEAFF. In nucleotides, the CDR3 is TGCGCCAGCAGCTTGGCCGGGGACAGGTTGAACACTGAAGCTTTCTTT.

V usage is TRBV5-1 and J usage is TRBJ2-5; 9 bases map to TRBD1. Unmatched junction bases numbered 4, after V lost 2 bases and J lost 5 bases. This CDR3 comprises 14 residues. CDR1 is SGHRS and CDR2 is YFSETQ in the germline V gene. The CDR3 DNA reads TGCGCCAGCAGCTTTACAGGGGGCGGGGAGACCCAGTACTTC. Its protein is CASSFTGGGETQYF.

The chain recombines TRBV30 with TRBJ1-6, with D possibly being TRBD1 (5 bases). The ends were cut back, 1 base at V and 6 bases at J, with 10 bases in the middle. This CDR3 spans 14 amino acids. Per germline, CDR1 GTSNPN and CDR2 SVGIG (reference sequence). This chain's CDR3 is CAWSALDSNSPLHF. CDR3 nucleotides: TGTGCCTGGAGTGCACTCGACAGTAATTCACCCCTCCACTTT.

The chain has TRBV2 and TRBJ1-2; D gene uncertain. Germline lookup yields CDR1 SNHLY and CDR2 FYNNEI. Trimming removed 5 bases from V and 8 bases from J, with 15 bases in between. This CDR3 is 13 amino acids long. DNA of the CDR3: TGTGCCAGCAGTACCGGGGTCCGACGGGGCTACACCTTC. Protein sequence: CASSTGVRRGYTF.

V usage is TRBV7-9 and J usage is TRBJ1-1; 8 bases line up with TRBD1. V was clipped by 5 bases and J by 0 bases; unmatched bases: 5. Germline CDR1 and CDR2: SEHNR and FQNEAQ (reference sequence). CDR3 length equals 15 residues. The CDR3 reads CASSPRQGMNTEAFF. The CDR3 bases are TGTGCCAGCAGCCCCCGACAGGGGATGAACACTGAAGCTTTCTTT.

The V gene is TRBV7-6, the J gene TRBJ1-3; TRBD1 is a possible D gene (5 bases). Deletions cut 5 bases from V and 0 bases from J, with 20 bases between. The CDR3 has 18 amino acids. The germline V gene encodes CDR1 SGHVS and CDR2 FNYEAQ. CDR3 loop: CASSTPYPGGRSGNTIYF. The DNA for the CDR3 is TGTGCCAGCAGCACACCGTATCCCGGGGGACGCTCTGGAAACACCATATATTTT.